This TCR beta chain was identified in a study of blood T cell repertoires in COVID-19. In the study overall: COVID-19 samples from acute and convalescent phases originated in the United States, Italy and Spain. T cells, B-cell-depleted T cells, or PBMCs supplied cDNA or gDNA.

One Seattle source followed patients from active infection through their disease course. Looked up from germline, CDR1 is MGHRA and CDR2 is YSYEKL. V lost 4 bases, J lost 8 bases, and 8 bases stayed unmatched. The CDR3 has 15 amino acids. Per the authors' pipeline: The authors estimated nucleated cell counts from reference gene primer amplification. Profiling relied on immunoSEQ multiplex PCR, and the TCRdb table lists in-frame clones only, not all of them. Clone size and V and J calls were adopted from that table, with D and trimming inferred from the DNA. The sample yields 130,000 to 150,000 clones, around 85% seen once.

The receptor was isolated from a woman aged 60-75 years with COVID-19, enrolled during active disease. J is TRBJ1-3 and V is TRBV4-1; 10 bases fit TRBD1. The sample was peripheral blood. The CDR3 is CASSLTGTGVDTIYF. CDR3 DNA: TGCGCCAGCAGCCTTACCGGGACAGGGGTAGACACCATATATTTT.